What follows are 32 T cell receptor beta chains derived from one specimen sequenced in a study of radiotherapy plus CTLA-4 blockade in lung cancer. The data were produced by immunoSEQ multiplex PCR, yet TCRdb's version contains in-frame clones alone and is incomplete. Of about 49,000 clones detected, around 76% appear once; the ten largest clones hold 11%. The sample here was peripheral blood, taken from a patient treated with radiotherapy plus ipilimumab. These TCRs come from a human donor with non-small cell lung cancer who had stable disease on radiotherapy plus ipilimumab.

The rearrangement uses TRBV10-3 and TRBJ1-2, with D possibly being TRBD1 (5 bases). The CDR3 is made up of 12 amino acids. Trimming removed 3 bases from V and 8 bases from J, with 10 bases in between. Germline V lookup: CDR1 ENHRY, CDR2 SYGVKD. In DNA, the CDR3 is TGTGCCATCAGTGAAGGACCAGGGGGCTACACCTTC. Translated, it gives CAISEGPGGYTF.

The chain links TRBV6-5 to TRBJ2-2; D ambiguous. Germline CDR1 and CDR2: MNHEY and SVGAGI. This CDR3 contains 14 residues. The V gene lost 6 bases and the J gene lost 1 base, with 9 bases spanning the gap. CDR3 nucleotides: TGTGCCAGCAGGTTATACAGGAACACCGGGGAGCTGTTTTTT. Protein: CASRLYRNTGELFF.

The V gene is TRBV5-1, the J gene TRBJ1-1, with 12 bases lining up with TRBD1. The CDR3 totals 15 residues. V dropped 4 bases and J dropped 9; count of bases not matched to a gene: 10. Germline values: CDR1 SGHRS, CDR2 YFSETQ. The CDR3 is CASSEGQGAMGKAFF. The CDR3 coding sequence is TGCGCCAGCAGCGAGGGACAGGGGGCGATGGGGAAAGCTTTCTTT.

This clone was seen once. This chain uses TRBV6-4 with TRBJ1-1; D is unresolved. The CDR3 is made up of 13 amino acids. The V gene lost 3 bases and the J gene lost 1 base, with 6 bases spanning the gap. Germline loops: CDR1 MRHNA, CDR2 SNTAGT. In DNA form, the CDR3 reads TGTGCCAGCAGTGATGCCAGGAACACTGAAGCTTTCTTT. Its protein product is CASSDARNTEAFF.

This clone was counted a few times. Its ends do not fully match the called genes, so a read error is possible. The CDR3 sequence is CASSGRTGPTYYNEQFF. CDR3 DNA sequence: TGCGCCAGCAGTGGCCGGACAGGGCCCACCTACTACAATGAGCAGTTCTTC. This chain links TRBV27 with TRBJ2-1, with TRBD1 matching over 8 bases. Germline V lookup: CDR1 MNHEY, CDR2 SMNVEV (reference sequence). The CDR3 contains 17 residues.

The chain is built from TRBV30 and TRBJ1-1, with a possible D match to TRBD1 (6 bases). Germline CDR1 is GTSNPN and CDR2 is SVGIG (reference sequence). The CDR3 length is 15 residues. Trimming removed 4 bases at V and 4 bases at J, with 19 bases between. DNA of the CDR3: TGTGCCTGGACTTACCGGGACACAGGGAGCACTGAAGCTTTCTTT. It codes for CAWTYRDTGSTEAFF.

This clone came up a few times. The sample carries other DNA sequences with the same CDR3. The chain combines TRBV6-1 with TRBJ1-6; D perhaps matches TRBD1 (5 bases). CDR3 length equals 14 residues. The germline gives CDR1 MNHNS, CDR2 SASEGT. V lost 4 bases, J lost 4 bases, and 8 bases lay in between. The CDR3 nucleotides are TGTGCCAGCAGTGCAGGGCCTTATAATTCACCCCTCCACTTT. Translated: CASSAGPYNSPLHF.

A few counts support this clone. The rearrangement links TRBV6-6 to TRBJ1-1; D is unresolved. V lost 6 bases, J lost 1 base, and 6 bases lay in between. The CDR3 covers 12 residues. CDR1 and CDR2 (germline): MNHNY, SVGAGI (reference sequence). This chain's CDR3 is CASSHRNTEAFF. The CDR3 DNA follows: TGTGCCAGCAGCCATCGGAACACTGAAGCTTTCTTT.

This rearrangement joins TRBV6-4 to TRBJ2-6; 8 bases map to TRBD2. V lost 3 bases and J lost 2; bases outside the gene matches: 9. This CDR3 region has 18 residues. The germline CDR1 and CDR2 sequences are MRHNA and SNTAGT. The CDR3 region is CASSETGTRGTGANVLTF. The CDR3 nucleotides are TGTGCCAGCAGTGAAACGGGGACTAGGGGTACTGGGGCCAACGTCCTGACTTTC.

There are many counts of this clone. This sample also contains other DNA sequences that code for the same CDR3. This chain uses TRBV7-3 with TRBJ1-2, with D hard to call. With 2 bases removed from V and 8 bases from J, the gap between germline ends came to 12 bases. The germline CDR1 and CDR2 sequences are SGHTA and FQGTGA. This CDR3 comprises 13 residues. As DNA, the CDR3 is TGTGCCAGCAGCTTAGGCGGGCTGGGGGGCTACACCTTC. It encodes CASSLGGLGGYTF.

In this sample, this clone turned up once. CDR3 residues: CASSLSRGRTEAFF. CDR3 DNA: TGTGCCAGCAGTTTGTCCAGGGGCAGGACTGAAGCTTTCTTT. This sequence joins TRBV28 and TRBJ1-1; D might be TRBD1 (6 bases). With 3 bases removed from V and 5 bases from J, the gap between germline ends came to 13 bases. The CDR3 extends over 14 amino acids. Germline CDR1 reads MDHEN; CDR2 reads SYDVKM.

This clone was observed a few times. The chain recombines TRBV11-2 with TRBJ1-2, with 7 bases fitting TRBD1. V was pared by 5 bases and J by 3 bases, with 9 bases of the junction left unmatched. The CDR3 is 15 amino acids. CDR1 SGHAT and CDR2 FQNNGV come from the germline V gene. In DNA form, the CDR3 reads TGTGCCAGCAGCCCTATCTACAGGGGAGACTATGGCTACACCTTC. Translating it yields CASSPIYRGDYGYTF. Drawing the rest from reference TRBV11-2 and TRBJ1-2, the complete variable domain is EAGVAQSPRYKIIEKRQSVAFWCNPISGHATLYWYQQILGQGPKLLIQFQNNGVVDDSQLPKDRFSAERLKGVDSTLKIQPAKLEDSAVYLCASSPIYRGDYGYTFGSGTRLTVV.

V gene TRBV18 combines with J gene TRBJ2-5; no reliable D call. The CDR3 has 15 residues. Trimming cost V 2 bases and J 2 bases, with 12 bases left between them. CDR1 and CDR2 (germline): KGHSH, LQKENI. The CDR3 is CASSPIKNRQETQYF. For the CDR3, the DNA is TGTGCCAGCTCACCAATTAAAAACAGACAAGAGACCCAGTACTTC.

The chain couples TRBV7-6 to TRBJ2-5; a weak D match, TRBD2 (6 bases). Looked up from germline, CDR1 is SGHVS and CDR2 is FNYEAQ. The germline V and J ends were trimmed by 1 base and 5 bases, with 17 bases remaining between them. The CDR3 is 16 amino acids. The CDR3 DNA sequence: TGTGCCAGCAGCTTAGGAGTTGGGGGAGGAGCGGAGACCCAGTACTTC. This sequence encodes CASSLGVGGGAETQYF. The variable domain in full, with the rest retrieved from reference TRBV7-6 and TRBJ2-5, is GAGVSQSPRYKVTKRGQDVALRCDPISGHVSLYWYRQALGQGPEFLTYFNYEAQQDKSGLPNDRFSAERPEGSISTLTIQRTEQRDSAMYRCASSLGVGGGAETQYFGPGTRLLVL.

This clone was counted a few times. The CDR3 reads CASSPRTSRSYNSPLHF. CDR3 coding DNA: TGTGCCAGCAGCCCACGGACCAGCCGCTCCTATAATTCACCCCTCCACTTT. The chain couples TRBV7-8 to TRBJ1-6; D not certain. V was clipped by 5 bases and J by 0 bases, with 14 bases between them. The CDR3 runs to 17 residues. Germline CDR1 SGHVS, CDR2 FQNEAQ.

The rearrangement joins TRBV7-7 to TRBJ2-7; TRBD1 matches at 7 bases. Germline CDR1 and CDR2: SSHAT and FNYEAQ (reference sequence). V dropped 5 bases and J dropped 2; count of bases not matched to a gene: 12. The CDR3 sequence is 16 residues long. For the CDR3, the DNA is TGTGCCAGCAGCCGTAGACCGGGACAGACAACCTACGAGCAGTACTTC. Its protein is CASSRRPGQTTYEQYF.

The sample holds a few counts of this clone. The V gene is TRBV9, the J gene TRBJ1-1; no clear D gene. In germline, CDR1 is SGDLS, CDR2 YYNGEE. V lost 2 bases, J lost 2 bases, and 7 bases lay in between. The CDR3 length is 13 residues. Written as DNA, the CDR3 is TGTGCCAGCAGCGTTGCAGAAAACACTGAAGCTTTCTTT. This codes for CASSVAENTEAFF.

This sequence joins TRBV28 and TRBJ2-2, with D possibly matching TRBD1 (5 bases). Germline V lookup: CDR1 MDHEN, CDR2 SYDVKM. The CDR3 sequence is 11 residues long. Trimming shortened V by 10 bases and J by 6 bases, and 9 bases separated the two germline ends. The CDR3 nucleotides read TGTGCCACCCAGGGCGCCGGGGAGCTGTTTTTT. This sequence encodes CATQGAGELFF. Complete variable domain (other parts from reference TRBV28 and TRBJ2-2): DVKVTQSSRYLVKRTGEKVFLECVQDMDHENMFWYRQDPGLGLRLIYFSYDVKMKEKGDIPEGYSVSREKKERFSLILESASTNQTSMYLCATQGAGELFFGEGSRLTVL.

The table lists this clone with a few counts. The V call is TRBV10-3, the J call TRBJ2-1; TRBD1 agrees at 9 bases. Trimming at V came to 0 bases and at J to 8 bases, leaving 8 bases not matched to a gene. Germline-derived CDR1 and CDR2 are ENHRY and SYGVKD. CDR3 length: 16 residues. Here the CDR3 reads CAISESVMTGGDEQFF. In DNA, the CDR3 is TGTGCCATCAGTGAGTCGGTGATGACAGGGGGTGATGAGCAGTTCTTC.

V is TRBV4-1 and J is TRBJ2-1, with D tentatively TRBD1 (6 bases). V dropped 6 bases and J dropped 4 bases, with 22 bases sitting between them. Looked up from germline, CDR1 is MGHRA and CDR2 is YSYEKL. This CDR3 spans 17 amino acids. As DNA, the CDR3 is TGCGCCAGCAGACCACTCCAAGGACAGAGCTTATACAATGAGCAGTTCTTC. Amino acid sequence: CASRPLQGQSLYNEQFF.

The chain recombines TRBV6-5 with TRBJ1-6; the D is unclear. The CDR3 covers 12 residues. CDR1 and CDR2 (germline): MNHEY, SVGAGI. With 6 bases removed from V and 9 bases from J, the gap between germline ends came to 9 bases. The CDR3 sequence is CASRSDISPLHF. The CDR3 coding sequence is TGTGCCAGCAGATCGGATATTTCACCCCTCCACTTT.

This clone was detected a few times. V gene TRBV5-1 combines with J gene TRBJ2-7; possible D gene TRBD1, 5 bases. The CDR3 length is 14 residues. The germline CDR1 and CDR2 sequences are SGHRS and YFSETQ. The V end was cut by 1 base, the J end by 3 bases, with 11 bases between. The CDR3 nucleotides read TGCGCCAGCAGCTTGTGGGGCAGGGACTACGAGCAGTACTTC. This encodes CASSLWGRDYEQYF.

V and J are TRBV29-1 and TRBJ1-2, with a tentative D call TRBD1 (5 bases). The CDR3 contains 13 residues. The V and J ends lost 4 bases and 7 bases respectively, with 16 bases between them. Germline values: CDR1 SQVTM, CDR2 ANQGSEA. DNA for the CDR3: TGCAGCGTTGGCAGGGAAAGGGTAGGTGGCTACACCTTC. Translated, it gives CSVGRERVGGYTF.

In DNA, the CDR3 is TGTGCCAGCAGCGTAGGTTATAGCAATCAGCCCCAGCATTTT. Its translation: CASSVGYSNQPQHF. V usage is TRBV9 and J usage is TRBJ1-5; D uncertain. Germline V CDR1 and CDR2: SGDLS, YYNGEE. V was cut by 0 bases and J by 0 bases, with 4 bases left in between. The CDR3 is made up of 14 amino acids.

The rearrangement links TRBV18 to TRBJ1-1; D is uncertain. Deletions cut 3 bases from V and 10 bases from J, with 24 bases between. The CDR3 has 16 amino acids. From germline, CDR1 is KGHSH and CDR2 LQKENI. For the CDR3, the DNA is TGTGCCAGCTCACCTTTTGCCGTTGCGGACTCTCGTTTAGCTTTCTTT. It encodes CASSPFAVADSRLAFF.

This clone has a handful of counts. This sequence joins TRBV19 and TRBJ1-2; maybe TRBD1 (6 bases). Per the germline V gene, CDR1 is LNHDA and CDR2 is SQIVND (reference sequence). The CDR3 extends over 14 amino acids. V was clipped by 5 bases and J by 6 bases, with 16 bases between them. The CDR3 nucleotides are TGTGCCAGTAGTCTCGGCGGGACACAGCATGGCTACACCTTC. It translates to CASSLGGTQHGYTF.

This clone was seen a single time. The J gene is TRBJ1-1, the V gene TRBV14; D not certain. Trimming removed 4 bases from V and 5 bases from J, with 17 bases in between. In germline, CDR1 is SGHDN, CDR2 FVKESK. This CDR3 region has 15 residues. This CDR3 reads CASSPYVDVMTEAFF. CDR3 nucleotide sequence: TGTGCCAGCAGCCCCTATGTGGACGTGATGACTGAAGCTTTCTTT.

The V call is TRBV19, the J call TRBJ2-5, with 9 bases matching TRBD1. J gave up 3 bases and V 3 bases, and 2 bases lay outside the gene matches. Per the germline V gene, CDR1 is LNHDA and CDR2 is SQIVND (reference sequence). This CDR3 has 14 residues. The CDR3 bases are TGTGCCAGTAGTATTGGGACAGGGAAAGAGACCCAGTACTTC. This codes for CASSIGTGKETQYF.

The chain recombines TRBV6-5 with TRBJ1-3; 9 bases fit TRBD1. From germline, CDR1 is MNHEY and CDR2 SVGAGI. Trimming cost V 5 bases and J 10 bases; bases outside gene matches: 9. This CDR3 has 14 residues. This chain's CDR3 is CASSEGQGTKTIYF. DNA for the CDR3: TGTGCCAGCAGTGAAGGACAGGGGACCAAAACCATATATTTT.

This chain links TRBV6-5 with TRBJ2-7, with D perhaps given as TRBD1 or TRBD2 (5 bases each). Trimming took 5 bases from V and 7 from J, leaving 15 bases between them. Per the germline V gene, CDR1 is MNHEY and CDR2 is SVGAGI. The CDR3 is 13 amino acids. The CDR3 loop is CASSESGAREQYV. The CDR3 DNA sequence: TGTGCCAGCAGTGAATCCGGGGCAAGGGAGCAGTACGTC.

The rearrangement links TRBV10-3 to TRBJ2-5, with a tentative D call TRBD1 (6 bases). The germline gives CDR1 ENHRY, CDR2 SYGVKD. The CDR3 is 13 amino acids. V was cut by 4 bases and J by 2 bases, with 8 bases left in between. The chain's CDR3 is CAISGQAQETQYF. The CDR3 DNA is TGTGCCATCAGTGGACAGGCTCAAGAGACCCAGTACTTC.

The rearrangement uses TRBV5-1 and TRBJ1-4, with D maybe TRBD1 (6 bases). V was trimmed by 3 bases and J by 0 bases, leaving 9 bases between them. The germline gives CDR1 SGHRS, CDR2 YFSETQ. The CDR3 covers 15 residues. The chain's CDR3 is CASSSQGPTNEKLFF. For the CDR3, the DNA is TGCGCCAGCAGCTCACAGGGCCCAACTAATGAAAAACTGTTTTTT.